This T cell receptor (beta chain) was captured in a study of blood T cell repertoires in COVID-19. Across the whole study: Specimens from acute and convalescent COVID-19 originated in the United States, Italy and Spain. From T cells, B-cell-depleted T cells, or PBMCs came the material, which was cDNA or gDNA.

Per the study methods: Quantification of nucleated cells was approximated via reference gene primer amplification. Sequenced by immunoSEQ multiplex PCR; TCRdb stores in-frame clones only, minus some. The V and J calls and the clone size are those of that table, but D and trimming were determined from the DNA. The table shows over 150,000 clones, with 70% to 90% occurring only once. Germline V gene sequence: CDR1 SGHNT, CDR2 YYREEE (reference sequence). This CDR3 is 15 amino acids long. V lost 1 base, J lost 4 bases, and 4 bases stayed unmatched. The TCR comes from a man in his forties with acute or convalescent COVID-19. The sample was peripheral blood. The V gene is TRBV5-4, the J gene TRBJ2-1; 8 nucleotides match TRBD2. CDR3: CASSLPGGLYNEQFF. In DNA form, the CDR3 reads TGTGCCAGCAGCTTGCCGGGGGGGTTATACAATGAGCAGTTCTTC.